This entry lists 8 T cell receptor beta chains sequenced from one sample in a study of T cell responses to AZD1222 COVID-19 vaccine. The protocol was immunoSEQ multiplex PCR, while the TCRdb copy is restricted to in-frame clones and leaves out a portion. The table records about 100,000 clones, about 86% of them present only once. Source: peripheral blood, taken on day 0 of AZD1222 vaccination. These receptors originate from an adult in good health.

This clone was detected once. The rearrangement joins TRBV5-1 to TRBJ1-6; no clear D gene. CDR3 size: 15 residues. V lost 1 base to trimming and J lost 5 bases, with 10 bases between them. The V gene's germline CDR1 is SGHRS and CDR2 YFSETQ. This CDR3 is CASSLSTPDNSPLHF. CDR3 nucleotide sequence: TGCGCCAGCAGCTTGAGTACTCCAGATAATTCACCCCTCCACTTT.

The V and J genes are TRBV28 and TRBJ1-1; D not certain. This CDR3 is built from 12 residues. V was clipped by 3 bases and J by 4 bases, with 6 bases between them. Germline lookup yields CDR1 MDHEN and CDR2 SYDVKM. This chain's CDR3 is CASSLGRTEAFF. CDR3 nucleotides: TGTGCCAGCAGTTTGGGTCGCACTGAAGCTTTCTTT. The full variable domain, with the rest looked up from reference TRBV28 and TRBJ1-1, is DVKVTQSSRYLVKRTGEKVFLECVQDMDHENMFWYRQDPGLGLRLIYFSYDVKMKEKGDIPEGYSVSREKKERFSLILESASTNQTSMYLCASSLGRTEAFFGQGTRLTVV.

DNA of the CDR3: TGTGCCAGCAGTGAAGTCACGGGGTCCCACTATAATTCACCCCTCCACTTT. Protein sequence: CASSEVTGSHYNSPLHF. The V gene is TRBV6-1, the J gene TRBJ1-6; D remains ambiguous. This CDR3 region has 17 residues. Germline loops: CDR1 MNHNS, CDR2 SASEGT. Trimming removed 1 base from V and 3 bases from J, with 13 bases in between.

The V gene is TRBV11-3, the J gene TRBJ2-1; TRBD1 is a possible D gene (5 bases). Germline V lookup: CDR1 SGHNT, CDR2 YENEEA. The CDR3 has 12 amino acids. V lost 1 base to trimming and J lost 8 bases, with 6 bases between them. The CDR3, as DNA: TGTGCCAGCAGCTTAGGACAGTATGAGCAGTTCTTC. Residues: CASSLGQYEQFF.

This chain joins TRBV19 and TRBJ1-5, with D maybe TRBD1 (5 bases). CDR1 is LNHDA and CDR2 is SQIVND in the germline V gene (reference sequence). The V end lost 3 bases, the J end lost 7 bases, and 22 bases lay between the germline ends. The CDR3 length is 17 residues. This chain's CDR3 is CASSMGEGLESGQPQHF. CDR3 bases: TGTGCCAGTAGTATGGGTGAGGGGTTAGAGTCAGGACAGCCCCAGCATTTT.

CDR3 in DNA: TGTGCCAGCAGCCTTCAGGGTTTGGGCAGTGAGCAGTTCTTC. It translates to CASSLQGLGSEQFF. The chain is built from TRBV11-3 and TRBJ2-1, with D possibly being TRBD1 (5 bases). Germline V gene sequence: CDR1 SGHNT, CDR2 YENEEA. The V and J ends lost 5 bases and 9 bases respectively, with 17 bases between them. This CDR3 is built from 14 residues.

The CDR3 here is CASSLDSDEQYF. CDR3 nucleotides: TGTGCCAGCAGCTTAGACTCGGACGAGCAGTACTTC. The chain has TRBV7-9 and TRBJ2-7, with D unclear. The CDR3 is 12 residues long. CDR1 is SEHNR, CDR2 FQNEAQ, per germline (reference sequence). V was pared by 1 base and J by 5 bases, with 6 bases between. Together with reference TRBV7-9 and TRBJ2-7, the CDR3 gives the full variable domain: DTGVSQNPRHKITKRGQNVTFRCDPISEHNRLYWYRQTLGQGPEFLTYFQNEAQLEKSRLLSDRFSAERPKGSFSTLEIQRTEQGDSAMYLCASSLDSDEQYFGPGTRLTVT.

The chain is built from TRBV19 and TRBJ1-5; TRBD1 is a possible D gene (5 bases). The CDR3 totals 15 residues. The germline V gene has CDR1 LNHDA and CDR2 SQIVND (reference sequence). Trimming removed 5 bases from V and 7 bases from J, with 18 bases in between. The CDR3 protein is CASSPLGGAKQPQHF. CDR3 DNA sequence: TGTGCCAGTAGTCCCCTGGGAGGGGCGAAGCAGCCCCAGCATTTT.